This T cell receptor beta chain was obtained from a study of beta chain features in type 1 diabetes. Study-wide context: The patients were much like the healthy donors in age, gender and cell yields. Study-wide results and caveats: Sampled from patients, naive, central memory and Treg TCRB repertoires appeared more similar than those sampled from healthy donors. TCRB CDR3s from Type 1 diabetes patients were moderately but significantly shorter in all four CD4+ subsets.

This clone showed up many times. The antigen remains unidentified. Expressed TCRB transcripts were sequenced because the isolated RNA had all been reverse transcribed beforehand. Sequencing was performed with immunoSEQ multiplex PCR; in TCRdb, only in-frame clones are kept and a portion is missing. This table holds about 650,000 clones, approximately 13% found once. Sequenced: naive CD4+ T cells from blood. The sequence was obtained from a man aged 25-45 years with type 1 diabetes.

DNA for the CDR3: TGTGCCAGCAGCTTATCCCGCTCCGGGACATTCCACGAGCAGTACTTC. Translation: CASSLSRSGTFHEQYF. The chain uses TRBV7-9 and TRBJ2-7; possible D gene TRBD1, 6 bases. Trimming left V 2 bases short and J 5 bases short, with 19 bases between. The CDR3 is made up of 16 amino acids. Germline CDR1 is SEHNR and CDR2 is FQNEAQ (reference sequence).